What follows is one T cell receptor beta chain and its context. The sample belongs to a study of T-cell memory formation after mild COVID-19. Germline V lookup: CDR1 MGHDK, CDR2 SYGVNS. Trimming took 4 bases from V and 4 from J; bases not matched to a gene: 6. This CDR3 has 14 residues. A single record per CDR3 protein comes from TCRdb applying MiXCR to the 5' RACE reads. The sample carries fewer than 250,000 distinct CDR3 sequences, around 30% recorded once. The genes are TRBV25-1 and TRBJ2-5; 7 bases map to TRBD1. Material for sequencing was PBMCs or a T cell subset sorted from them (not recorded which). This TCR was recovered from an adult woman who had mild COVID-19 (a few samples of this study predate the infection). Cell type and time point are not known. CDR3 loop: CASSGQTGSETQYF. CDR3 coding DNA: TGTGCCAGCAGTGGACAGACAGGGTCAGAGACCCAGTACTTC.